This TCR beta chain originates from a study of T cells expressing NK-cell markers. About the study: Each TCR beta repertoire originated in sorted T cells that were CD3+CD56+NKG2C+, CD3+CD56+NKG2C- or CD3+CD56-NKG2C+. The study's findings and limits: Topping the CD3+CD56-NKG2C+ fraction as well were these clonotypes, in a handful of donors.

The germline V gene encodes CDR1 SGDLS and CDR2 YYNGEE. CDR3 length: 14 amino acids. What made the TCR beta cDNA was 5'RACE template switching with UMIs. TCRdb reanalyzed the 5' RACE reads, giving one entry per CDR3 protein sequence and no DNA. The table counts 400,000 to 450,000 distinct CDR3 sequences; 6% to 9.5% lies in the top ten. On this clonotype itself: The antigen is undetermined.

This TCR derives from a woman between 18 and 75 years old in good health. The source material was blood T cells: a sorted CD56 or NKG2C T cell subset, CD4+ or CD8+ T cells, or bulk PBMC T cells (not recorded which). The chain uses TRBV9 and TRBJ2-1; with no DNA, the TCRdb D assignment of TRBD1 cannot be verified. CDR3 protein: CASSVEGQYNEQFF.